Sequencing of this TCR beta chain was carried out in a study of blood T cells in healthy people across ages. In this sample, this clonotype turned up a few times. This CDR3 contains 16 residues. V trimming: 4 bases; J trimming: 2 bases; junction bases outside the gene matches: 6. CDR1 and CDR2 (germline): SGHDT, YYEEEE. It was with a sample-barcoded 5' primer and a J-beta primer mix that a second PCR of about 7 to 12 cycles was run. TCRdb re-analysed the 5' RACE reads in MiXCR, keeping a single row per CDR3 protein. The data contain 920,000 or so distinct CDR3 sequences, under 45% of them singletons. The authors drew around 9.3 milliliters of peripheral blood from each donor. Isolated PBMCs totaled at least 6.5 million in each sample. Every sample gave at least 5 micrograms of total RNA when it was extracted.

The sequence was collected from a woman between 55 and 75 years old in good health. The V gene is TRBV5-6, the J gene TRBJ2-5; 12 bases match TRBD2. Sequencing used blood. CDR3 loop: CASSKRTSGEQETQYF. The DNA of the CDR3 is TGTGCCAGCAGCAAGAGGACTAGCGGGGAACAAGAGACCCAGTACTTC.